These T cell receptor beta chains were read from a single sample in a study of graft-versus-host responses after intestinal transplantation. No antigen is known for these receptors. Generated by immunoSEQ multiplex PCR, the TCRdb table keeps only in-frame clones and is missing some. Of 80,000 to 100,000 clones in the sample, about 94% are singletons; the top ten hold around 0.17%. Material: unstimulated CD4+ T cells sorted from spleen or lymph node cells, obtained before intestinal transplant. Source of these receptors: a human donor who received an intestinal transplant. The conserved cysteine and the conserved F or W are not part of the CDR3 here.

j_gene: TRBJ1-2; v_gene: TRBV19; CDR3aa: ASSAGWDYGYT
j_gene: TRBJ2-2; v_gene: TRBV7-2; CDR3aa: ASSLLAGVGRELF
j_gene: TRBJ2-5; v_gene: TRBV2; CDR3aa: ASNRQGLGKETQY
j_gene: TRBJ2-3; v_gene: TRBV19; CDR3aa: ASSDRGRLGTDTQY
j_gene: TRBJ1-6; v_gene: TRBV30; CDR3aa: ASKGDGNSPLH
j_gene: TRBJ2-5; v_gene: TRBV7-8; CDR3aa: ASSPLGGQARETQY
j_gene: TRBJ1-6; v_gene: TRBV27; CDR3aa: ASRTGYNSPLH
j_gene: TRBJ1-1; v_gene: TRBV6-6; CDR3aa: ASQRDILTEAF
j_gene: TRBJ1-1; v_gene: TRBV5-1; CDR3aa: ASSLKEGLGIGNTEAF
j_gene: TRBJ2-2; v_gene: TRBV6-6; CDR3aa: ASRTSGSPGELF
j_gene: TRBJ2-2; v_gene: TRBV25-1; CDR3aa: ASSYRENTGELF
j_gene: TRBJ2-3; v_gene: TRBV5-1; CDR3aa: ASSLAQSTDTQY
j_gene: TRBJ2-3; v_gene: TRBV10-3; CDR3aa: AISESSGTDTQY
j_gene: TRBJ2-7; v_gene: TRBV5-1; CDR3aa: ASRIRGLEDEQY
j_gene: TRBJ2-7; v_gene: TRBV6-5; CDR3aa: ASSYFSGTGGYEQY
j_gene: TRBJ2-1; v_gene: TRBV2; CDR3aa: ASKGLAGEKGYNEQF
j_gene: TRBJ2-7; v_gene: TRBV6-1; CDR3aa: ASSPTGRYSEQY
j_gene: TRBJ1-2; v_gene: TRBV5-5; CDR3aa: ASSPPGGQGIAGGYT
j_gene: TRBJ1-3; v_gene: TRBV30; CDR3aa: ACTGGGNTIY
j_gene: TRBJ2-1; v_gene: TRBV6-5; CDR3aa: ASSSRGWEQF
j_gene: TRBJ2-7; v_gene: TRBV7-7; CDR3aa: ASSEGTCYEQY
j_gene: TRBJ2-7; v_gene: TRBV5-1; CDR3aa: ASSLPREGQYEQY
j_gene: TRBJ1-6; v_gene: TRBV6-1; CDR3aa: ASSGRTGGSEGVDSPLH
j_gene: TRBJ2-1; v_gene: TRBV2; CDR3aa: ASSLLGAGGNNEQF
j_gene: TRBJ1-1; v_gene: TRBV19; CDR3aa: ASSPIVNRGLEAF
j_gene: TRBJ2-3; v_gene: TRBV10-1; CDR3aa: ASSGGGVGDTQY
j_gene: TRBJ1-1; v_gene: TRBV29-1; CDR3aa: SVGGRASPRSF
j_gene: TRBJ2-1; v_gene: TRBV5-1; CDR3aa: ASSFRGTSGGVYNEQF
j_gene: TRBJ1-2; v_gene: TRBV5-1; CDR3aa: ASSPFPSDRAGYT
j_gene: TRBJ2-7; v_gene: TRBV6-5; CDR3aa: ASRLGGRAHEQY
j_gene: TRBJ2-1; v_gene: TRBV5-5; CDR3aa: ASSFTGTSGNEQF
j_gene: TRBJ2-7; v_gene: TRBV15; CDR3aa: ATSRGFVAGDYGQY
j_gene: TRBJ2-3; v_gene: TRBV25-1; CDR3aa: ATRGRGPDTQY
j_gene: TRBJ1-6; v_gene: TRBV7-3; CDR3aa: AGKTGAYSPLH
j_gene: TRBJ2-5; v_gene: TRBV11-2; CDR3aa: ASSELAGGVETQY